This T cell receptor beta chain was retrieved from a study of blood T cell repertoires in COVID-19. Across the whole study: The United States, Italy and Spain were the sources of the acute and convalescent COVID-19 samples. The cDNA or gDNA used as material had been derived from T cells, B-cell-depleted T cells, or PBMCs.

The sample holds a few counts of this clone. Trimming cost V 4 bases and J 8 bases; bases outside gene matches: 7. There are 14 residues in the CDR3. Germline CDR1 and CDR2: SGHAT and FQDESV (reference sequence). As originally analysed: Reference gene primer amplification gave nucleated cell count estimates. TCRdb's copy holds only in-frame clones and misses some; the assay was immunoSEQ multiplex PCR. That table furnishes V, J and clone size, whereas the DNA furnished D and trimming. The sample includes under 60,000 clones, 77% of them seen just once. Sequenced: peripheral blood. The chain employs TRBV11-1 and TRBJ1-4; 7 bases are a match to TRBD1. The sequence was collected from a human donor with active or convalescent COVID-19. The donor label of this sample is uncertain. CDR3 region: CASSYGQVSEKLFF. The DNA of the CDR3 is TGTGCCAGCAGCTACGGACAGGTCTCGGAAAAACTGTTTTTT.